This paragraph reports one T cell receptor beta chain. CDR1 is MNHEY, CDR2 SMNVEV, per germline (reference sequence). The CDR3 extends over 14 amino acids. With V trimmed by 5 bases and J by 8 bases, 8 bases remained unmatched. Libraries were prepared by immunoSEQ multiplex PCR; TCRdb keeps only in-frame clonotypes and omits some of them. The sample has approximately 110,000 clones, around 89% seen once. This sample is part of a study of T cell responses to AZD1222 COVID-19 vaccine. This chain uses TRBV27 with TRBJ1-2; the match to TRBD1 covers 10 bases. The TCR comes from an adult in good health. This material consisted of peripheral blood, taken on day 0 of AZD1222 vaccination. The DNA of the CDR3 is TGTGCCAGCAGTGATCGGGACAGGGGCCTAGGCTACACCTTC. Translating gives CASSDRDRGLGYTF.